This T cell receptor (beta chain) was sequenced during a study of T-cell reconstitution after alpha-beta-depleted transplantation in children (dated by TCRdb to 2016 to 2018). At the level of the whole study: Using TCR repertoire profiling, the study quantitatively followed how T-cell immune reconstitution unfolded in children after TCRalphabeta/CD19-depleted allogeneic hematopoietic cell transplantation.

Note on this clonotype: Its binding antigen is unknown. Base qualities are not recorded, but no much larger clone differs from it by a single base.

V is clipped by 0 bases and J by 6 bases, and the sequence between their germline boundaries is 13 bases long. The CDR3 covers 15 residues, taking in both the cysteine and the phenylalanine. Only the CDR3 part of the read is kept: 45 bases, read in frame from the first base. CDR1 SGHKS and CDR2 YYEKEE are derived from the germline V gene (reference sequence). Library preparation was by PCR. The sample was run on an Illumina HiSeq 2500. Molecular barcoding was employed in the preparation of TCR libraries, with unique molecular identifiers being used to normalize TCRbeta repertoire quantification. TCRdb redid the processing of the public reads, applying fastp at Q25 and MiXCR, and retained in-frame beta chains. Identical CDR3 proteins give one entry, which carries the most common genes and DNA. In this sample the table shows 450,000 to 600,000 distinct CDR3 sequences, about 18% of which occur a single time. Of the sample, around 3.3% falls within the top ten clones.

This clonotype was obtained from a human donor who donated a stem cell graft to a child with acute lymphoblastic leukemia. Here the chain combines TRBV5-5 and TRBJ1-5, with the D gene uncertain. The specimen was PBMCs from the stem cell graft donor, collected from the stem cell graft. CDR3 protein: CASSLGGKPSQPQHF. The DNA is TGTGCCAGCAGCTTGGGAGGAAAGCCAAGTCAGCCCCAGCATTTT.